This is a list of T cell receptor beta chains from one sample in a study of beta chain features in type 1 diabetes. Using immunoSEQ multiplex PCR, the repertoire was profiled, and TCRdb retains in-frame clones only, with some absent. The repertoire holds 350,000 or so clones, less than 20% seen once, with approximately 0.041% in the top ten. Input material: naive CD4+ T cells from blood. These receptors all come from a woman younger than 35 in good health. CDR3s include the opening cysteine and the closing phenylalanine or tryptophan. The D gene is left open where the match is weak. Clone size is given for some rows only: seen once, a few or many times, or a class if the clone is expanded.

TRBJ1-1 TRBD1 TRBV7-9 - TGTGCCAGCAGCCCTCGGACAGGGACGAACACTGAAGCTTTCTTT CASSPRTGTNTEAFF
TRBJ1-1 - TRBV9 few TGTGCCAGCAGCGTAGAGGAGGGAACTGAAGCTTTCTTT CASSVEEGTEAFF
TRBJ2-6 - TRBV6-5 few TGTGCCAGCAGTTACGGCTCAAGCTCTGGGGCCAACGTCCTGACTTTC CASSYGSSSGANVLTF
TRBJ1-5 TRBD1 TRBV2 - TGTGCCAGCAGCCTGGACAGGAGCAATCAGCCCCAGCATTTT CASSLDRSNQPQHF
TRBJ2-3 TRBD2 TRBV18 few TGTGCCAGCTCACCACAACTAGCGGCCACAGATACGCAGTATTTT CASSPQLAATDTQYF
TRBJ1-6 TRBD1 TRBV25-1 few TGTGCCAGCAGTGACCCGGGACAGGGTCGTTCACCCCTCCACTTT CASSDPGQGRSPLHF
TRBJ2-7 TRBD2 TRBV13 few TGTGCCAGCAGCATCACGGCCGGGACTAGCGGGGGGTATGGCGAGCAGTACTTC CASSITAGTSGGYGEQYF
TRBJ1-1 TRBD1 TRBV5-4 few TGTGCCAGCAGCTTCAACAGGGGGACTGAAGCTTTCTTT CASSFNRGTEAFF
TRBJ2-1 - TRBV20-1 - TGCAGTGCTGGGGGGATGAATGAGCAGTTCTTC CSAGGMNEQFF
TRBJ2-1 TRBD2 TRBV5-1 few TGCGCCAGCAGCCTCCGGACTAGTCCTAATGAGCAGTTCTTC CASSLRTSPNEQFF
TRBJ2-2 TRBD1 TRBV28 - TGTGCCACCTATACCGGGACAGGGGCGAACACCGGGGAGCTGTTTTTT CATYTGTGANTGELFF
TRBJ1-6 - TRBV7-3 - TGTGCCAGCAGCCTCGGACAGTCTAATTCACCCCTCCACTTT CASSLGQSNSPLHF
TRBJ2-2 TRBD1 TRBV29-1 few TGCAGCGTTGAATGCCAGGGGGCTGAAACCGGGGAGCTGTTTTTT CSVECQGAETGELFF
TRBJ1-1 - TRBV2 few TGTGCCAGCACCAGGACGGCAACTAGTATGAACACTGAAGCTTTCTTT CASTRTATSMNTEAFF
TRBJ2-3 TRBD2 TRBV7-2 - TGTGCCAGCAGCTCAAGACCCCCTACGAGCGGGGCTAGCACAGATACGCAGTATTTT CASSSRPPTSGASTDTQYF
TRBJ2-3 - TRBV7-2 - TGTGCCAGCAGCTCCCGCGTCAGCGGCACAGATACGCAGTATTTT CASSSRVSGTDTQYF
TRBJ2-3 - TRBV5-1 - TGCGCCAGCAGCTTGGACAGGGACACAGATACGCAGTATTTT CASSLDRDTDTQYF
TRBJ1-5 - TRBV30 few TGTGCCTGGAGTAGGACAGGCAATCAGCCCCAGCATTTT CAWSRTGNQPQHF
TRBJ2-3 - TRBV29-1 - TGCAGCGTAGCGGGTAAAGTCACAGATACGCAGTATTTT CSVAGKVTDTQYF
TRBJ1-2 TRBD1 TRBV5-1 - TGCGCCAGCAGCGGGGGACAGAATAACTATGGCTACACCTTC CASSGGQNNYGYTF
TRBJ2-5 - TRBV30 few TGTGCCTGGAACAGGGCCCATCGAGAGACCCAGTACTTC CAWNRAHRETQYF
TRBJ1-4 TRBD1 TRBV6-1 few TGTGCCAGCAGTGCGACCGGGACAGGGAGTGAAAAACTGTTTTTT CASSATGTGSEKLFF
TRBJ1-3 - TRBV7-9 - TGTGCCATTCGGGGGAGCTCTGGAAACACCATATATTTT CAIRGSSGNTIYF
TRBJ1-1 - TRBV9 few TGTGCCAGCAGCGTAACAGGGAGGGATGAAGCTTTCTTT CASSVTGRDEAFF